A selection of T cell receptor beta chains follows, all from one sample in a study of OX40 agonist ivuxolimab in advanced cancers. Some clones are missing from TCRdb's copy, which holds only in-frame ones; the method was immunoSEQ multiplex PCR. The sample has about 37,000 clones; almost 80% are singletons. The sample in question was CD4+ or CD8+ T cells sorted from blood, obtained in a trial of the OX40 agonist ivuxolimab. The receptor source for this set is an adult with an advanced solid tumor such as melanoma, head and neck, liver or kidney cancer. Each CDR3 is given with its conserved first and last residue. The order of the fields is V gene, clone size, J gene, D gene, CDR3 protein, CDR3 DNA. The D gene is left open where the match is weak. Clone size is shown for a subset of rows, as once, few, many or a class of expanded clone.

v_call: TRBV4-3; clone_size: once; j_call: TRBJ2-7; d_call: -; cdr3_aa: CASSYGTLPDEQYF; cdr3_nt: TGCGCCAGCAGCTACGGGACCCTACCTGACGAGCAGTACTTC
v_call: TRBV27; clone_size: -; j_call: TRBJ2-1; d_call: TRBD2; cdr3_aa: CASSLGSGGTYNEQFF; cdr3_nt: TGTGCCAGCAGTTTAGGGAGCGGGGGGACCTACAATGAGCAGTTCTTC
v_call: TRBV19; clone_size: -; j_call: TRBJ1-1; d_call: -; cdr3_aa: CASIGRTEAFF; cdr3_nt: TGTGCCAGTATTGGGAGGACTGAAGCTTTCTTT
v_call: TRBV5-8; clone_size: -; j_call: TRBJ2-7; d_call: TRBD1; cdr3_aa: CASSLGTGGTYEQYF; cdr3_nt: TGTGCCAGCAGCTTGGGGACAGGGGGCACCTACGAGCAGTACTTC
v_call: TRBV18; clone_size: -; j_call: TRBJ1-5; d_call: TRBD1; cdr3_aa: CASSPPGQGNQPQHF; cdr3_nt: TGTGCCAGCTCACCACCGGGACAGGGCAATCAGCCCCAGCATTTT
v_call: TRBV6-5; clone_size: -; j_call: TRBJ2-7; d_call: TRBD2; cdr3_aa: CASRGLAGVHEQYF; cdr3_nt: TGTGCCAGCAGGGGACTAGCGGGAGTCCACGAGCAGTACTTC
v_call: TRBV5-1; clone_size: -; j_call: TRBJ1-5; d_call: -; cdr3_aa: CATPGTFGTAYSNQPQHF; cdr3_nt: TGCGCCACCCCCGGGACTTTTGGAACGGCCTATAGCAATCAGCCCCAGCATTTT
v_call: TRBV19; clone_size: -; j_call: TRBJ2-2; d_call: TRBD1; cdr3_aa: CASSTWTGGTGELFF; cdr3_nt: TGTGCCAGTAGTACCTGGACAGGGGGGACCGGGGAGCTGTTTTTT
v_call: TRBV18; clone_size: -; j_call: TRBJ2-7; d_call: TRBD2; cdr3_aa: CASSPPAGGTYEQYF; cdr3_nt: TGTGCCAGCTCACCACCAGCGGGAGGGACCTACGAGCAGTACTTC
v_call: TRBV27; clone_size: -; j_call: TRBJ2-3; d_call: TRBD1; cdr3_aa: CASSQGAADTDTQYF; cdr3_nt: TGTGCCAGCAGTCAGGGGGCGGCCGACACAGATACGCAGTATTTT
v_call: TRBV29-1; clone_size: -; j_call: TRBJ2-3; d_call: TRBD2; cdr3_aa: CSVERPLAGGPGTQYF; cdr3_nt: TGCAGCGTTGAGCGCCCGCTAGCGGGGGGGCCCGGTACGCAGTATTTT
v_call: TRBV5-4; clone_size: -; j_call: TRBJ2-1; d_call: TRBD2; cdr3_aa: CASNSGGALDEQFF; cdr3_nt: TGTGCCAGCAACAGCGGGGGGGCCCTCGATGAGCAGTTCTTC
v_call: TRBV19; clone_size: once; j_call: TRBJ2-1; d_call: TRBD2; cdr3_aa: CASRRTSGSAADEQFF; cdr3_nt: TGTGCCAGTAGGCGGACTAGCGGGAGTGCGGCGGATGAGCAGTTCTTC
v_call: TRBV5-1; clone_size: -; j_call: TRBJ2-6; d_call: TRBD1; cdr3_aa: CASSLGDREDKANVLTF; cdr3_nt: TGCGCCAGCAGCTTGGGGGACAGGGAAGATAAGGCCAACGTCCTGACTTTC
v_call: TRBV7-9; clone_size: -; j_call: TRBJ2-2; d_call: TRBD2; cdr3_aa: CASRSGTSGTTGELFF; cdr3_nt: TGTGCCAGCAGGTCCGGGACTAGCGGGACCACCGGGGAGCTGTTTTTT
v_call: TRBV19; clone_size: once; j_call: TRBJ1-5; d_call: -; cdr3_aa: CASSEGVGSNQPQHF; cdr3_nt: TGTGCCAGTAGTGAAGGGGTAGGGAGCAATCAGCCCCAGCATTTT
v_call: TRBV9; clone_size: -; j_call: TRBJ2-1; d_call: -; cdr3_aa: CASSVEGEWYNEQFF; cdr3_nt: TGTGCCAGCAGCGTAGAGGGGGAGTGGTACAATGAGCAGTTCTTC
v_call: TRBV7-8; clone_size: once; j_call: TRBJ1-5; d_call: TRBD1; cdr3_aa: CASSLSGTASNQPQHF; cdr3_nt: TGTGCCAGCAGCTTAAGTGGGACAGCAAGCAATCAGCCCCAGCATTTT
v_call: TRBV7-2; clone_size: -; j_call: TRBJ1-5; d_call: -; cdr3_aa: CASSPRDLGNQPQHF; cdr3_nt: TGTGCCAGCAGCCCCCGGGACCTGGGCAATCAGCCCCAGCATTTT
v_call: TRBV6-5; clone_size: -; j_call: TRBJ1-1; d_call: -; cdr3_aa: CASSYSNLRQGEAFF; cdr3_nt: TGTGCCAGCAGTTACTCGAATTTAAGGCAAGGTGAAGCTTTCTTT
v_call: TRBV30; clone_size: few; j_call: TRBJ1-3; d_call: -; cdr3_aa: CAWSWQGVNTIYF; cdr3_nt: TGTGCCTGGAGTTGGCAGGGAGTAAACACCATATATTTT
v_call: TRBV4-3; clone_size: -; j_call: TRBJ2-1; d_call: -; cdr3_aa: CASSQDHNSGLSYNEQFF; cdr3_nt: TGCGCCAGCAGCCAAGATCATAACAGCGGATTATCCTACAATGAGCAGTTCTTC
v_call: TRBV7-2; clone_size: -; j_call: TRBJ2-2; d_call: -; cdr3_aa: CASSLDPRRGENTGELFF; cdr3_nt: TGTGCCAGCAGCTTAGACCCCCGGAGGGGGGAAAACACCGGGGAGCTGTTTTTT
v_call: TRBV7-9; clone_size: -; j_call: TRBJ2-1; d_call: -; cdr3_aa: CASSLASAYNEQFF; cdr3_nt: TGTGCCAGCAGCTTAGCCTCGGCTTACAATGAGCAGTTCTTC
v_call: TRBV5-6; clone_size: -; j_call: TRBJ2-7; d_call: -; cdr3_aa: CASSLAQGAAEQYF; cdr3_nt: TGTGCCAGCAGCTTGGCCCAAGGGGCGGCCGAGCAGTACTTC
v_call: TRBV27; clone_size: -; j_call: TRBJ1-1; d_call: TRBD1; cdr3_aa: CASSRTGENIYEAFF; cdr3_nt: TGTGCCAGCAGCAGGACAGGCGAAAATATCTATGAAGCTTTCTTT
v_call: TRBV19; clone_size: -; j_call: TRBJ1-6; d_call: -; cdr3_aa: CASSIPPGTMNSPLHF; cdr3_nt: TGTGCCAGTAGTATTCCCCCTGGGACAATGAATTCACCCCTCCACTTT
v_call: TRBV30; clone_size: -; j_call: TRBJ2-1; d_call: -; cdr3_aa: CAWSGPGAAVRGNEQFF; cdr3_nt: TGTGCCTGGAGTGGGCCGGGGGCGGCGGTTCGGGGGAATGAGCAGTTCTTC
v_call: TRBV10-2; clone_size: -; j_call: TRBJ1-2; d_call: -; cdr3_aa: CASAGFDYGYTF; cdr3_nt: TGCGCCAGCGCAGGGTTTGACTATGGCTACACCTTC
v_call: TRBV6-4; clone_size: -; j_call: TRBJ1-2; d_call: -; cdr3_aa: CASSDSGTRRVTF; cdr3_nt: TGTGCCAGCAGTGACTCGGGGACGAGGCGCGTCACCTTC
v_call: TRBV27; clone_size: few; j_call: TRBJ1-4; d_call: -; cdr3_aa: CASSFGGMGKLFF; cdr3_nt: TGTGCCAGCAGTTTCGGGGGTATGGGAAAACTGTTTTTT
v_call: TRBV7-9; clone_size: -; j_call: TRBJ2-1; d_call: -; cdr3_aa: CASSLAGRLSNEQFF; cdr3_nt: TGTGCCAGCAGCTTAGCGGGCAGGTTGAGCAATGAGCAGTTCTTC
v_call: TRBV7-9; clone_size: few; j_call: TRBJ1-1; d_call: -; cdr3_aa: CASSSKVPHRNTEAFF; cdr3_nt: TGTGCCAGCAGCTCAAAGGTTCCACACAGGAACACTGAAGCTTTCTTT
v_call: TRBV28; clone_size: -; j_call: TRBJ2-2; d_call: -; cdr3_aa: CASSRGTGELFF; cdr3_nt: TGTGCCAGCAGCCGGGGGACCGGGGAGCTGTTTTTT
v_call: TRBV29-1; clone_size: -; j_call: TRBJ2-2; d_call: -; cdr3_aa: CSVGGRQGLPNTGELFF; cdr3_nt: TGCAGCGTTGGGGGGCGACAGGGACTGCCGAACACCGGGGAGCTGTTTTTT
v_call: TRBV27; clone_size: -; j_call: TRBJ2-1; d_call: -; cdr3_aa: CASSLASGTYNEQFF; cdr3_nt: TGTGCCAGCAGTCTAGCGTCCGGAACTTACAATGAGCAGTTCTTC
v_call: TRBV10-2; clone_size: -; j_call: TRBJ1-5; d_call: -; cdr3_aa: CASRPDSNQPQHF; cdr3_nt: TGCGCCAGCAGGCCCGATAGCAATCAGCCCCAGCATTTT